The 13 T cell receptor beta chains listed next were all sequenced from one sample in a study of cytomegalovirus exposure and HLA in healthy donors. PCR used 60 Vbeta primers and 13 Jbeta primers. Data came from immunoSEQ multiplex PCR; TCRdb stores just in-frame clones and leaves some out. The sample has over 150,000 clones; 84% are singletons. Sequencing was carried out using PBMCs. All receptors derive from a girl between 5 and 17 years old in good health and CMV-seropositive.

The CDR3 region has the DNA TGCGCCAGCAGCCAAGCACCGGGACAGGGCTACGAGCAGTACTTC. Its translation: CASSQAPGQGYEQYF. The chain joins TRBV4-1 to TRBJ2-7; 9 bases fit TRBD1. Trimming cost V 1 base and J 3 bases; bases outside gene matches: 4. The CDR3 totals 15 residues. CDR1 and CDR2 (germline): MGHRA, YSYEKL.

The chain couples TRBV27 to TRBJ1-6, with 7 nucleotides matching TRBD1. Germline assignment: CDR1 MNHEY and CDR2 SMNVEV (reference sequence). The CDR3 sequence is 14 residues long. Germline trimming cut 5 bases from V and 8 bases from J; bases unmatched to any gene: 6. As DNA, the CDR3 is TGTGCCAGCAGTAAGGGAACAGGGGATTCACCCCTCCACTTT. It yields the protein CASSKGTGDSPLHF.

This chain uses TRBV5-1 with TRBJ2-7; 10 bases are shared with TRBD2. The CDR3 covers 15 residues. Germline lookup yields CDR1 SGHRS and CDR2 YFSETQ. The V segment lost 10 bases and the J segment 2 bases; nucleotides outside the gene matches: 12. The CDR3 nucleotides are TGCGCCTCCCGGGAGCGGGGGGGCCCAGCCTACGAGCAGTACTTC. It encodes CASRERGGPAYEQYF.

This clone showed up just once. V and J are TRBV9 and TRBJ1-2; 8 bases match TRBD1. The V gene end was trimmed by 3 bases and the J gene end by 5 bases; junction bases not matched to a gene: 9. The CDR3 is 15 residues long. From germline, CDR1 is SGDLS and CDR2 YYNGEE. As DNA, the CDR3 is TGTGCCAGCAGCGCGCACGACAGGGGAATTTATGGCTACACCTTC. It encodes CASSAHDRGIYGYTF.

The chain joins TRBV4-1 to TRBJ1-1; D perhaps matches TRBD1 (6 bases). The CDR3 loop spans 13 amino acids. CDR1 is MGHRA, CDR2 YSYEKL, per germline. The germline V and J ends were trimmed by 6 bases and 6 bases, with 14 bases remaining between them. This chain's CDR3 is CASRPGEGSEAFF. The DNA of the CDR3 is TGCGCCAGCAGGCCAGGGGAAGGATCTGAAGCTTTCTTT.

This clone was observed once. J is TRBJ1-2 and V is TRBV29-1; 9 positions match TRBD1. Germline CDR1 SQVTM, CDR2 ANQGSEA. V lost 5 bases and J lost 3; bases outside the gene matches: 4. This CDR3 is 13 amino acids long. CDR3 loop: CSVLQGAYYGYTF. CDR3 bases: TGCAGCGTTCTACAGGGGGCCTACTATGGCTACACCTTC. The complete variable domain, with remaining parts taken from reference TRBV29-1 and TRBJ1-2, reads SAVISQKPSRDICQRGTSLTIQCQVDSQVTMMFWYRQQPGQSLTLIATANQGSEATYESGFVIDKFPISRPNLTFSTLTVSNMSPEDSSIYLCSVLQGAYYGYTFGSGTRLTVV.

The chain couples TRBV27 to TRBJ1-5; D not certain. The V gene's germline CDR1 is MNHEY and CDR2 SMNVEV (reference sequence). V was shortened by 5 bases and J by 2 bases, with 4 bases between the two germline ends. The CDR3 length is 12 residues. The CDR3 spells CASSRGNQPQHF. The DNA of the CDR3 is TGTGCCAGCAGTCGCGGCAATCAGCCCCAGCATTTT.

The V call is TRBV30, the J call TRBJ1-1; no clear D gene. This CDR3 is built from 14 residues. Germline values: CDR1 GTSNPN, CDR2 SVGIG (reference sequence). The germline V and J ends were trimmed by 0 bases and 0 bases, with 8 bases remaining between them. The CDR3 here is CAWSVPQVNTEAFF. The CDR3 nucleotides are TGTGCCTGGAGTGTACCCCAGGTGAACACTGAAGCTTTCTTT.

This clone was picked up a small number of times. The chain is built from TRBV25-1 and TRBJ2-6; tentatively, D is TRBD1 (6 bases). CDR3 size: 16 residues. Germline V gene sequence: CDR1 MGHDK, CDR2 SYGVNS. Trimming removed 2 bases at V and 1 base at J, with 9 bases between. Written as DNA, the CDR3 is TGTGCCAGCAGTGAAAGTGGGACATCTGGGGCCAACGTCCTGACTTTC. Translating it yields CASSESGTSGANVLTF.

J is TRBJ1-1 and V is TRBV5-1; 9 nucleotides match TRBD1. The length of the CDR3 is 13 residues. V was pared by 5 bases and J by 3 bases, with 2 bases of the junction left unmatched. Germline CDR1 SGHRS, CDR2 YFSETQ. This chain's CDR3 is CASSRQGDTEAFF. The CDR3 nucleotides are TGCGCCAGCAGTCGACAGGGGGACACTGAAGCTTTCTTT.

The CDR3 reads CASTGTGTETQYF. As DNA, the CDR3 is TGCGCCAGCACCGGGACAGGGACAGAGACCCAGTACTTC. The chain has TRBV5-1 and TRBJ2-5; TRBD1 agrees at 9 bases. Trimming cost V 6 bases and J 4 bases; bases outside gene matches: 4. The V gene's germline CDR1 is SGHRS and CDR2 YFSETQ. CDR3 length: 13 residues.

The CDR3 nucleotides are TGTGCCAGCAGAAGATCCGGGACAGGGAGTGAAAAACTGTTTTTT. This translates into CASRRSGTGSEKLFF. V gene TRBV6-5 combines with J gene TRBJ1-4, with 9 bases fitting TRBD1. CDR3 length equals 15 residues. J lost 7 bases, V lost 6 bases, and 9 bases had no gene match. Per the germline V gene, CDR1 is MNHEY and CDR2 is SVGAGI.

This rearrangement joins TRBV15 to TRBJ2-1, with a possible D match to TRBD1 (5 bases). Germline-derived CDR1 and CDR2 are LNHNV and YYDKDF (reference sequence). This CDR3 has 16 amino acids. Trimming pared 7 bases from V and 1 base from J, leaving 17 bases between. Here the CDR3 DNA reads TGTGCCACCACACCGTCGACGAAGGGGTCCTACAATGAGCAGTTCTTC. Amino acids: CATTPSTKGSYNEQFF.